The rows below give T cell receptor beta chains drawn from one sample of a study of cytomegalovirus exposure and HLA in healthy donors. Libraries were prepared by immunoSEQ multiplex PCR; TCRdb keeps only in-frame clonotypes and omits some of them. The table lists approximately 120,000 clones, roughly 85% of them singletons, with 6.7% in the top ten. Sequencing was carried out using PBMCs. The receptors originated from a woman between 25 and 40 years old in good health and CMV-seropositive. Each CDR3 is given with its conserved first and last residue. D genes are given only for firm matches. The size of a clone is reported for some rows only, either as once, few or many, or as a class for expanded clones.

v_gene: TRBV2; d_gene: NA; j_gene: TRBJ2-7; abundance: NA; CDR3nt: TGTGCCAGCAGTTACAACCGGGACGAGCAGTACTTC; CDR3aa: CASSYNRDEQYF
v_gene: TRBV5-6; d_gene: NA; j_gene: TRBJ2-7; abundance: NA; CDR3nt: TGTGCCAGCAGCTTCGGACAAGCTACCTACGAGCAGTACTTC; CDR3aa: CASSFGQATYEQYF
v_gene: TRBV5-1; d_gene: NA; j_gene: TRBJ2-1; abundance: NA; CDR3nt: TGCGCCAGCAGCTTCGGCGGTGTCTCCTACAATGAGCAGTTCTTC; CDR3aa: CASSFGGVSYNEQFF
v_gene: TRBV7-2; d_gene: NA; j_gene: TRBJ1-5; abundance: NA; CDR3nt: TGTGCCAGCAGACAAGGGGGGGGCTTGCATCAGCCCCAGCATTTT; CDR3aa: CASRQGGGLHQPQHF
v_gene: TRBV18; d_gene: NA; j_gene: TRBJ1-1; abundance: NA; CDR3nt: TGTGCCAGCTCACCAATTCAACAGAACACTGAAGCTTTCTTT; CDR3aa: CASSPIQQNTEAFF
v_gene: TRBV28; d_gene: NA; j_gene: TRBJ1-6; abundance: NA; CDR3nt: TGTGCCAGCAGTTTTAACAGGCGTTCAAATTCACCCCTCCACTTT; CDR3aa: CASSFNRRSNSPLHF
v_gene: TRBV7-9; d_gene: TRBD2; j_gene: TRBJ2-7; abundance: NA; CDR3nt: TGTGCCATCCCCCTCGCTACGGGAGGGTCCTACGAGCAGTACTTC; CDR3aa: CAIPLATGGSYEQYF
v_gene: TRBV9; d_gene: TRBD1; j_gene: TRBJ1-1; abundance: NA; CDR3nt: TGTGCCAGCAGCGTACCGTCGACAGGGGGGAACACTGAAGCTTTCTTC; CDR3aa: CASSVPSTGGNTEAFF
v_gene: TRBV13; d_gene: NA; j_gene: TRBJ2-1; abundance: NA; CDR3nt: TGTGCCAGCAGCTTAGAACGAGCGAGGGATGAGCAGTTCTTC; CDR3aa: CASSLERARDEQFF
v_gene: TRBV5-1; d_gene: NA; j_gene: TRBJ2-6; abundance: NA; CDR3nt: TGCGCCAGCAGCGACAGCTCTGGGGCCAACGTCCTGACTTTC; CDR3aa: CASSDSSGANVLTF
v_gene: TRBV10-3; d_gene: TRBD2; j_gene: TRBJ2-3; abundance: once; CDR3nt: TGTGCCATCAGTCCAAAGGGGACTAGCGACACAGATACGCAGTATTTT; CDR3aa: CAISPKGTSDTDTQYF
v_gene: TRBV5-1; d_gene: NA; j_gene: TRBJ1-1; abundance: few; CDR3nt: TGCGCCAGCAGCTTTTACGGGGGGGACACTGAAGCTTTCTTT; CDR3aa: CASSFYGGDTEAFF
v_gene: TRBV30; d_gene: NA; j_gene: TRBJ1-2; abundance: NA; CDR3nt: TGTGCCTGGAGTCGGGGGGATGGTGGCTACACCTTC; CDR3aa: CAWSRGDGGYTF
v_gene: TRBV29-1; d_gene: NA; j_gene: TRBJ1-1; abundance: NA; CDR3nt: TGCGGCGGCGGGGGAGGGATAAACACTGAAGCTTTCTTT; CDR3aa: CGGGGGINTEAFF
v_gene: TRBV5-1; d_gene: NA; j_gene: TRBJ1-6; abundance: NA; CDR3nt: TGCGCCAGCAGCTCTAGCTACCGGGACTATAATTCACCCCTCCACTTT; CDR3aa: CASSSSYRDYNSPLHF
v_gene: TRBV5-4; d_gene: NA; j_gene: TRBJ1-1; abundance: NA; CDR3nt: TGTGCCAGCAGCTTGGACAGGGTGAACACTGAAGCTTTCTTT; CDR3aa: CASSLDRVNTEAFF
v_gene: TRBV2; d_gene: TRBD2; j_gene: TRBJ2-1; abundance: NA; CDR3nt: TGTGCCAGCGGGGGGGGTGAGCAGTTCTTC; CDR3aa: CASGGGEQFF
v_gene: TRBV7-9; d_gene: NA; j_gene: TRBJ2-2; abundance: NA; CDR3nt: TGTGCCAGCAGCTTAGCGAATAGCCCTACGAACACCGGGGAGCTGTTTTTT; CDR3aa: CASSLANSPTNTGELFF
v_gene: TRBV30; d_gene: NA; j_gene: TRBJ1-2; abundance: NA; CDR3nt: TGTGCCTGGAGGCGGGCGGCGGGCTTTCATGGCTACACCTTC; CDR3aa: CAWRRAAGFHGYTF
v_gene: TRBV2; d_gene: TRBD1; j_gene: TRBJ2-7; abundance: NA; CDR3nt: TGTGCCATCCGGACAGGGATGAACTACGAGCAGTACTTC; CDR3aa: CAIRTGMNYEQYF
v_gene: TRBV30; d_gene: NA; j_gene: TRBJ2-7; abundance: NA; CDR3nt: TGTGCCTGGAGACACTCCTACGAGCAGTACTTC; CDR3aa: CAWRHSYEQYF
v_gene: TRBV7-2; d_gene: TRBD1; j_gene: TRBJ1-3; abundance: NA; CDR3nt: TGTGCCAGCAGCCTGCTGGGACAGGGGGCCTCTGGAAACACCATATATTTT; CDR3aa: CASSLLGQGASGNTIYF
v_gene: TRBV6-1; d_gene: NA; j_gene: TRBJ1-4; abundance: NA; CDR3nt: TGTGCCAGCAGTGAAAGGGGAACTAATGAAAAACTGTTTTTT; CDR3aa: CASSERGTNEKLFF
v_gene: TRBV5-4; d_gene: TRBD1; j_gene: TRBJ2-2; abundance: NA; CDR3nt: TGTGCCAGCAGCTCGGGTAGGACAGGGGTGACCGGGGAGCTGTTTTTT; CDR3aa: CASSSGRTGVTGELFF
v_gene: TRBV6-1; d_gene: NA; j_gene: TRBJ1-2; abundance: once; CDR3nt: TGTGCCAGCAGTCAGGGGTGGTATGGCTACACCTTC; CDR3aa: CASSQGWYGYTF
v_gene: TRBV6-1; d_gene: TRBD1; j_gene: TRBJ1-4; abundance: NA; CDR3nt: TGTGCCAGCACCGACAGGGGAAATGAAAAACTGTTTTTT; CDR3aa: CASTDRGNEKLFF
v_gene: TRBV6-1; d_gene: NA; j_gene: TRBJ1-2; abundance: NA; CDR3nt: TGTGCCAGCAGGGGGGACACCACTAACTATGGCTACACCTTC; CDR3aa: CASRGDTTNYGYTF
v_gene: TRBV11-3; d_gene: TRBD2; j_gene: TRBJ2-5; abundance: NA; CDR3nt: TGTGCCAGCAGCTCCTGCGGGGTAGCGGGGGGACATAGAGAGACCCAGTACTTC; CDR3aa: CASSSCGVAGGHRETQYF
v_gene: TRBV9; d_gene: NA; j_gene: TRBJ2-3; abundance: NA; CDR3nt: TGTGCCAGCAGCGTAGAAACGGGAAGGGCGTCAGAGACGCAGTATTTT; CDR3aa: CASSVETGRASETQYF
v_gene: TRBV5-4; d_gene: TRBD1; j_gene: TRBJ1-1; abundance: NA; CDR3nt: TGTGCCAGCAGCTTGTACAACAGGGGGACTGAAGCTTTCTTT; CDR3aa: CASSLYNRGTEAFF
v_gene: TRBV19; d_gene: TRBD1; j_gene: TRBJ2-7; abundance: NA; CDR3nt: TGTGCCAGTAGTGGAGGGACAGGGAACTACGAGCAGTACTTC; CDR3aa: CASSGGTGNYEQYF
v_gene: TRBV27; d_gene: TRBD2; j_gene: TRBJ2-2; abundance: NA; CDR3nt: TGTGCCAGCAGCAGCGGGGGGCCGAACACCGGGGAGCTGTTTTTT; CDR3aa: CASSSGGPNTGELFF
v_gene: TRBV15; d_gene: NA; j_gene: TRBJ1-2; abundance: NA; CDR3nt: TGTGCCACCAGCAGCGTAGCTAACTATGGCTACACCTTC; CDR3aa: CATSSVANYGYTF
v_gene: TRBV28; d_gene: NA; j_gene: TRBJ2-1; abundance: NA; CDR3nt: TGTGCCAGCAGTTTATACCCGAGGCCTGAGCAGTTCTTC; CDR3aa: CASSLYPRPEQFF
v_gene: TRBV6-5; d_gene: TRBD1; j_gene: TRBJ2-5; abundance: NA; CDR3nt: TGTGCCAGCAGTTACTCCATGGACAGGGAGACCCAGTACTTC; CDR3aa: CASSYSMDRETQYF
v_gene: TRBV5-1; d_gene: TRBD1; j_gene: TRBJ2-7; abundance: NA; CDR3nt: TGCGCCAGCAGCCAGGGACAGCCTCTGAGCGAGCAGTACTTC; CDR3aa: CASSQGQPLSEQYF
v_gene: TRBV28; d_gene: NA; j_gene: TRBJ1-2; abundance: NA; CDR3nt: TGTGCCAGCAGTCGGGGAGACTATGGCTACACCTTC; CDR3aa: CASSRGDYGYTF
v_gene: TRBV5-8; d_gene: NA; j_gene: TRBJ2-1; abundance: NA; CDR3nt: TGTGCCAGCAGCTCCCGGACTCTTGAGCAGTTCTTC; CDR3aa: CASSSRTLEQFF
v_gene: TRBV14; d_gene: TRBD2; j_gene: TRBJ2-1; abundance: NA; CDR3nt: TGTGCCAGCAGCCGCTCCGCCACTAGCGGGGGGGGCAATGAGCAGTTCTTC; CDR3aa: CASSRSATSGGGNEQFF
v_gene: TRBV7-9; d_gene: NA; j_gene: TRBJ1-2; abundance: few; CDR3nt: TGTGCCAGCAGCTCCGTCGCGGGTAGGGACTATGGCTACACCTTC; CDR3aa: CASSSVAGRDYGYTF
v_gene: TRBV2; d_gene: NA; j_gene: TRBJ1-2; abundance: few; CDR3nt: TGTGCCAGCAGTGAGAGATTCAGGGAAGTCCCCACCTTC; CDR3aa: CASSERFREVPTF
v_gene: TRBV15; d_gene: NA; j_gene: TRBJ2-1; abundance: NA; CDR3nt: TGTGCCACCAGCAACCCCCTTATAGGGGGTGGCGAGCAGTTCTTC; CDR3aa: CATSNPLIGGGEQFF
v_gene: TRBV6-1; d_gene: NA; j_gene: TRBJ1-1; abundance: NA; CDR3nt: TGTGCCAGCACTCCCGTCCGAACGGTATCTGAAGCTTTCTTT; CDR3aa: CASTPVRTVSEAFF
v_gene: TRBV6-5; d_gene: TRBD1; j_gene: TRBJ1-2; abundance: NA; CDR3nt: TGTGCCAGCACTCAGACAGGGAGGAGGCATGGCTACACCTTC; CDR3aa: CASTQTGRRHGYTF
v_gene: TRBV4-1; d_gene: NA; j_gene: TRBJ2-7; abundance: NA; CDR3nt: TGCGCCAGCAGCCCCCCCCGCGGGCTCTACGAGCAGTACTTC; CDR3aa: CASSPPRGLYEQYF
v_gene: TRBV4-1; d_gene: TRBD1; j_gene: TRBJ1-1; abundance: NA; CDR3nt: TGCGCCAGCAGCTCTCGGACAGGGTCCATCAACACTGAAGCTTTCTTT; CDR3aa: CASSSRTGSINTEAFF
v_gene: TRBV28; d_gene: TRBD1; j_gene: TRBJ1-2; abundance: NA; CDR3nt: TGTGCCAGCAGTTTCAGGGGGTCTGTCTATGGCTACACCTTC; CDR3aa: CASSFRGSVYGYTF
v_gene: TRBV5-4; d_gene: TRBD1; j_gene: TRBJ1-2; abundance: NA; CDR3nt: TGTGCCAGCAGCCTGGCAGGCAGGGGGCCTAACTATGGCTACACCTTC; CDR3aa: CASSLAGRGPNYGYTF
v_gene: TRBV29-1; d_gene: NA; j_gene: TRBJ2-7; abundance: few; CDR3nt: TGCAGCGTTGGACAGCAAGGTCAGCAGTACTTC; CDR3aa: CSVGQQGQQYF
v_gene: TRBV7-2; d_gene: NA; j_gene: TRBJ2-3; abundance: NA; CDR3nt: TGTGCCAGCAGCTCCCCCGGGCGGGCAGATACGCAGTATTTT; CDR3aa: CASSSPGRADTQYF
v_gene: TRBV28; d_gene: NA; j_gene: TRBJ1-1; abundance: NA; CDR3nt: TGTGCCAGCCGGGGGGGTACTGAAGCTTTCTTT; CDR3aa: CASRGGTEAFF
v_gene: TRBV5-1; d_gene: NA; j_gene: TRBJ2-3; abundance: NA; CDR3nt: TGCGCCAGCACCCAACATCATACGGATACGCAGTATTTT; CDR3aa: CASTQHHTDTQYF
v_gene: TRBV30; d_gene: TRBD2; j_gene: TRBJ2-7; abundance: NA; CDR3nt: TGTGCCTGGAGTAGCGGGGGGACTTCTTACGAGCAGTACTTC; CDR3aa: CAWSSGGTSYEQYF
v_gene: TRBV7-2; d_gene: NA; j_gene: TRBJ2-1; abundance: few; CDR3nt: TGTGCCAGCAGCTCGGTGAGGTACAATGAGCAGTTCTTC; CDR3aa: CASSSVRYNEQFF
v_gene: TRBV7-9; d_gene: NA; j_gene: TRBJ1-1; abundance: NA; CDR3nt: TGTGCCAGCAGCTTACCGGGCGGGGGCACTGAAGCTTTCTTT; CDR3aa: CASSLPGGGTEAFF
v_gene: TRBV5-4; d_gene: TRBD1; j_gene: TRBJ2-1; abundance: few; CDR3nt: TGTGCCAGCAGCTTGGAAGGACAGGGTGTAGCTGAGCAGTTCTTC; CDR3aa: CASSLEGQGVAEQFF